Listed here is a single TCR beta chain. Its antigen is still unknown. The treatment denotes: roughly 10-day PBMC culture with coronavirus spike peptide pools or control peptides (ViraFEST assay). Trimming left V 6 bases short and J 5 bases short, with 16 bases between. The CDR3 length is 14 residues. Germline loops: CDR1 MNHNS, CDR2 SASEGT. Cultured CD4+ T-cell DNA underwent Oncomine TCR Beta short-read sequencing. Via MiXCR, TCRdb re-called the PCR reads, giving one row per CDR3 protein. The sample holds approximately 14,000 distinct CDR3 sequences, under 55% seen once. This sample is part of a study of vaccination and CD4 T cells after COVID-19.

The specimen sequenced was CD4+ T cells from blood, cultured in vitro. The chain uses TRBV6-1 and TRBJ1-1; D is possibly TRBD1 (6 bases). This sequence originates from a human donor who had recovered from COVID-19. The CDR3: CASSFSQGRTEAFF. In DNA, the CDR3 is TGTGCCAGCAGCTTCTCACAGGGCAGGACTGAAGCTTTCTTT.